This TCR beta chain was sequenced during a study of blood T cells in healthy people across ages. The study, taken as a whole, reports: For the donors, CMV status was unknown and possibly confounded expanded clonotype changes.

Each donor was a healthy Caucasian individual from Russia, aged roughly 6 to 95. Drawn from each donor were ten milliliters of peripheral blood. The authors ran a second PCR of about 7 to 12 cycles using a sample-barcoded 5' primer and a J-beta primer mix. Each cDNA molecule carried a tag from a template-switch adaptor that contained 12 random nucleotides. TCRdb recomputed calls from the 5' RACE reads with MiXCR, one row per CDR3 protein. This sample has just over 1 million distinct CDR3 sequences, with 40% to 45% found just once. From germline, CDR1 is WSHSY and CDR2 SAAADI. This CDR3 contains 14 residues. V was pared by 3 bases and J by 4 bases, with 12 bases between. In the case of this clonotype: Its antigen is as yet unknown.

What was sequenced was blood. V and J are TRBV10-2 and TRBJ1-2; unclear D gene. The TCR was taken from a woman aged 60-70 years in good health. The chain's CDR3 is CASSDVAGPYGYTF. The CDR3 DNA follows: TGCGCCAGCAGTGATGTCGCCGGACCCTATGGCTACACCTTC.